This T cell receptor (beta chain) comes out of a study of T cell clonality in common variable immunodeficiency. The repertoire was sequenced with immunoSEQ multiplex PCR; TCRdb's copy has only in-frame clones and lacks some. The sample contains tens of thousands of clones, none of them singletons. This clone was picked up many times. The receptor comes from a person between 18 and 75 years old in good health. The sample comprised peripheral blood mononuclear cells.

CDR3 residues: CSARDAAGGDTGELFF. The CDR3 bases that were read are TGCAGTGCTAGAGATGCGGCGGGGGGTGACACCGGGGAG. The rearrangement joins TRBV20-1 to TRBJ2-2; TRBD2 matches 8 bases. The DNA ends 3 residues before the CDR3 does, and the rest of the CDR3 is filled in from the germline J gene. This CDR3 has 16 amino acids. V lost 0 bases to trimming and J lost 3 bases; unmatched junction nucleotides: 6. Per the germline V gene, CDR1 is DFQATT and CDR2 is SNEGSKA (reference sequence).